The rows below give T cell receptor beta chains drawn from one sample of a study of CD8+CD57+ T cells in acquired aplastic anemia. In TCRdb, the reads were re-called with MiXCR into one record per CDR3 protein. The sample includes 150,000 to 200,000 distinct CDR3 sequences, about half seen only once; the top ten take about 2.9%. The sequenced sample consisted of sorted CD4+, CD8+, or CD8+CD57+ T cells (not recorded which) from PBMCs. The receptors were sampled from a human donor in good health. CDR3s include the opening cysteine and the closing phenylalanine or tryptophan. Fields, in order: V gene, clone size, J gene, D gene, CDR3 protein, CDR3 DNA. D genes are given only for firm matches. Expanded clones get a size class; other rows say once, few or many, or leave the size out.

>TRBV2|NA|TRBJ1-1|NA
CASSPVPGNTEAFF
TGTGCCAGCAGTCCCGTGCCAGGGAACACTGAAGCTTTCTTT
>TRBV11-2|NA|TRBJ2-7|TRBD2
CASSLSGLAEPYEQYF
TGTGCCAGCAGCTTATCTGGACTAGCAGAACCCTACGAGCAGTACTTC
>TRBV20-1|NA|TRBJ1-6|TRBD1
CSAKDRAGSPLHF
TGCAGTGCCAAAGACAGGGCCGGATCACCCCTCCACTTT
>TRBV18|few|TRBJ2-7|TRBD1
CASSPVWTGAYEQYF
TGTGCCAGCTCACCAGTCTGGACAGGGGCCTACGAGCAGTACTTC
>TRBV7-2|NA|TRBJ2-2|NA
CASSLQGSGELFF
TGTGCCAGCAGCCTCCAGGGGTCCGGGGAGCTGTTTTTT
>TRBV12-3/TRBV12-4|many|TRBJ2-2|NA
CASSPRIQGELFF
TGTGCCAGCAGTCCTCGAATCCAGGGGGAGCTGTTTTTT
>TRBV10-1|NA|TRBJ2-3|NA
CASSEQIADTQYF
TGCGCCAGCAGTGAGCAAATTGCAGATACGCAGTATTTT
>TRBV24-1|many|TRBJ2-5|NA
CATSDPSQGRETQYF
TGTGCCACCAGTGATCCATCACAGGGAAGGGAGACCCAGTACTTC
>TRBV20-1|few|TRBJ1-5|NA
CSAKQDTVQPQHF
TGCAGCGCTAAGCAGGACACGGTACAGCCCCAGCATTTT
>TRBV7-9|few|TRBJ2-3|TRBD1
CASSARTGITDTQYF
TGTGCCAGCAGCGCAAGGACAGGCATCACAGATACGCAGTATTTT
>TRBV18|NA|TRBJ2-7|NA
CASSPTDTYEQYF
TGTGCCAGCTCACCAACAGACACCTACGAGCAGTACTTC
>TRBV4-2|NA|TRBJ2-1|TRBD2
CASSPQLAGDPRSYNEQFF
TGTGCCAGCAGCCCCCAACTAGCGGGAGATCCCCGGTCCTACAATGAGCAGTTCTTC
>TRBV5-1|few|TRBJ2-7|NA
CASSLDKAFLHF
TGCGCCAGCAGCTTGGATAAAGCTTTTCTGCACTTC
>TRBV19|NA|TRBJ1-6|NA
CASSIRDLNSPLHF
TGTGCCAGTAGTATACGGGACCTCAATTCACCCCTCCACTTT
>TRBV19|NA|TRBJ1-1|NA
CASSTPGSTEAFF
TGTGCCAGTAGTACCCCCGGGTCCACTGAAGCTTTCTTT
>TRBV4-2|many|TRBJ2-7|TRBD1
CASSQATGGHEQYF
TGTGCCAGCAGCCAAGCGACAGGGGGGCACGAGCAGTACTTC
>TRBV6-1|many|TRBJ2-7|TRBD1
CASRLTGGAYEQYF
TGTGCCAGCAGGCTGACAGGGGGGGCCTACGAGCAGTACTTC
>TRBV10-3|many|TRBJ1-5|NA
CAISESLNNQPQHF
TGTGCCATCAGTGAGTCGCTTAACAATCAGCCCCAGCATTTT
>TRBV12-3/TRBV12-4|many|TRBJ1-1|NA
CASSFQGMGTEAFF
TGTGCCAGCAGTTTTCAGGGAATGGGAACTGAAGCTTTCTTT
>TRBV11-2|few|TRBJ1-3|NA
CASALLDGVSSGNTIYF
TGTGCCAGCGCGCTTCTTGACGGGGTGAGCTCTGGAAACACCATATATTTT
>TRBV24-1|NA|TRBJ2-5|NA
CATSDFQAAETQYF
TGTGCCACCAGTGATTTCCAGGCGGCCGAGACCCAGTACTTC
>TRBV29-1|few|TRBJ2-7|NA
CSSSDTGRPNVYEQYF
TGCAGCTCTTCGGACACAGGACGCCCGAATGTATACGAGCAGTACTTC
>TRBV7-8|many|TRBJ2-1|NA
CASSLVPPGLVNEQFF
TGTGCCAGCAGCTTAGTACCGCCAGGGCTGGTCAATGAGCAGTTCTTC
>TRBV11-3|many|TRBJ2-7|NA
CASSLLNYEQYF
TGTGCCAGCAGCTTACTGAACTACGAGCAGTACTTC
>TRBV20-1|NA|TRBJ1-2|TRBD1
CSASGGTGGYTF
TGCAGTGCTAGTGGCGGGACAGGCGGCTACACCTTC
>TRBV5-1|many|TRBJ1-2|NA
CASSSDPGAINDYGYTF
TGCGCCAGCAGCTCCGATCCGGGAGCCATCAACGACTATGGCTACACCTTC
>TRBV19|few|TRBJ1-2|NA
CASSIGQSAYGYTF
TGTGCCAGTAGTATCGGACAGTCGGCGTATGGCTACACCTTC
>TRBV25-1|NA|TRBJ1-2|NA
CASSEVRAPTLYGYTF
TGTGCCAGCAGTGAAGTAAGGGCGCCGACCCTCTATGGCTACACCTTC
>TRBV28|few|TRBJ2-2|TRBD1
CAGQGLVGELFF
TGTGCCGGACAGGGATTGGTCGGGGAGCTGTTTTTT
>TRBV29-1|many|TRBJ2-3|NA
CSVERVPDTQYF
TGCAGCGTTGAAAGGGTCCCAGATACGCAGTATTTT
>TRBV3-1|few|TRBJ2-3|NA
CASSQIQGRNTQYF
TGTGCCAGCAGCCAAATCCAGGGGCGCAATACGCAGTATTTT
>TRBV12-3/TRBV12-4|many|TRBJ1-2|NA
CASSLAPPGGYGYTF
TGTGCCAGCAGTTTAGCGCCCCCAGGTGGCTATGGCTACACCTTC
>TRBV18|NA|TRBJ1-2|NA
CASSPKGTDYVYTF
TGTGCCAGCTCACCAAAGGGAACGGACTATGTCTACACCTTC
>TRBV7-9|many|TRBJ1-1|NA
CASSLRGRKNTEAFF
TGTGCCAGCAGCTTACGGGGCAGAAAGAACACTGAAGCTTTCTTT
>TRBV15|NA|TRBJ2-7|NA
CATSRDHSAGLTYEQYF
TGTGCCACCAGCAGAGATCACTCCGCAGGGCTGACCTACGAGCAGTACTTC
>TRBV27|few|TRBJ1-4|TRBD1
CASSPRTGTNEKLFF
TGTGCCAGCAGTCCCCGGACAGGGACTAATGAAAAACTGTTTTTT
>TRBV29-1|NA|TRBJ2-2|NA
CSVEVVGHTGELFF
TGCAGCGTTGAAGTGGTAGGCCACACCGGGGAGCTGTTTTTT
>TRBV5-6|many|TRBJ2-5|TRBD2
CASSHPALAGSVGETQYF
TGTGCCAGCAGCCACCCAGCACTAGCGGGTAGCGTAGGGGAGACCCAGTACTTC
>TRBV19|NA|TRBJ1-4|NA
CASSGANHNEKLFF
TGTGCCAGTAGTGGGGCCAACCATAATGAAAAACTGTTTTTT
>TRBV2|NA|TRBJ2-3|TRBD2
CASRGLATDTQYF
TGTGCCAGCAGGGGACTAGCGACAGATACGCAGTATTTT
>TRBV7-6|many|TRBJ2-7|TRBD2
CASSQAPQREIYEQYF
TGTGCCAGCAGCCAAGCCCCACAGCGGGAGATCTACGAGCAGTACTTC
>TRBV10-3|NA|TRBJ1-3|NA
CAISTVHADTGNTIYF
TGTGCCATCTCTACAGTCCACGCCGATACTGGAAACACCATATATTTT
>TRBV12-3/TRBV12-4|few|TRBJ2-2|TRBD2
CASRGLAGRYWSTGELFF
TGTGCCAGCAGGGGACTAGCGGGGAGATATTGGAGCACCGGGGAGCTGTTTTTT
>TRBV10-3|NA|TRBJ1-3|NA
CAIRSDGAGNTIYF
TGTGCCATCAGGTCCGACGGGGCTGGAAACACCATATATTTT